This T cell receptor (beta chain) was documented in a study of cytomegalovirus exposure and HLA in healthy donors. Overall study findings and caveats: Some V segments, TRBV6-2 and TRBV6-3 among them, were indistinguishable and were therefore excluded. Earlier findings revealed that most TCR beta V segments proved productive either about 87% or about 30% of the time.

Use of 60 Vbeta and 13 Jbeta primers characterized the PCR. Here immunoSEQ multiplex PCR was the method, and the copy in TCRdb shows in-frame clones only, minus some. The repertoire holds about 180,000 clones, around 76% seen once, with over 1.5% in the top ten. CDR1 LNHDA and CDR2 SQIVND come from the germline V gene (reference sequence). V dropped 4 bases and J dropped 7 bases, with 20 bases sitting between them. The CDR3 has 16 residues. On this clone itself: No antigen is known for it.

The chain joins TRBV19 to TRBJ2-1; D remains unclear. The clonotype was recovered from a middle-aged man in good health and CMV-seronegative. Sequencing was done on a sample of PBMCs. The CDR3 bases are TGTGCCAGTAGTAAACCCCGTTCAACGTCTAGGAATGAGCAGTTCTTC. It specifies CASSKPRSTSRNEQFF.